Each of the 23 T cell receptor beta chains below was sequenced from the same sample in a study of CD8 T cells in Susac syndrome. The RNA input was roughly 0.5 to 1 ug, and it was reverse transcribed with random hexamers. TCRdb re-called the immunoSEQ multiplex PCR reads with MiXCR, one entry per CDR3 protein. The table has 250,000 to 300,000 distinct CDR3 sequences, roughly 84% seen once; the top ten hold about 0.11%. Sequencing was done on a sample of CD8+ T cells from PBMCs. The receptor source for this set is a human donor with multiple sclerosis.

The chain links TRBV6-1 to TRBJ2-7, with 7 bases that match TRBD1. CDR1 is MNHNS and CDR2 is SASEGT in the germline V gene. J gave up 1 base and V 2 bases, and 5 bases lay outside the gene matches. CDR3 length: 15 amino acids. The CDR3 nucleotides read TGTGCCAGCAGTGAATACCCACAGGGGTCCTACGAGCAGTACTTC. Translating it yields CASSEYPQGSYEQYF.

The rearrangement uses TRBV5-1 and TRBJ2-7; TRBD1 matches 8 bases. V dropped 0 bases and J dropped 3; count of bases not matched to a gene: 5. CDR1 is SGHRS, CDR2 YFSETQ, per germline. This CDR3 region has 15 residues. The CDR3, as DNA: TGCGCCAGCAGCTTGGAGGCAGGGGGCCGCTACGAGCAGTACTTC. Protein product: CASSLEAGGRYEQYF.

The chain links TRBV27 to TRBJ1-2; 9 bases are shared with TRBD1. The CDR3 is made up of 12 amino acids. Germline CDR1 is MNHEY and CDR2 is SMNVEV (reference sequence). Trimming at V came to 5 bases and at J to 13 bases, leaving 8 bases not matched to a gene. CDR3 residues: CASSKTGGPPTF. The CDR3 DNA sequence: TGTGCCAGCAGTAAAACAGGGGGCCCCCCCACCTTC.

The chain employs TRBV7-9 and TRBJ2-5; maybe TRBD1 (6 bases). The CDR3 covers 16 residues. The germline gives CDR1 SEHNR, CDR2 FQNEAQ (reference sequence). V gave up 1 base and J gave up 0 bases, with 12 bases separating them. Written as DNA, the CDR3 is TGTGCCAGCAGCTTAGGGGGGACATCGTACCAAGAGACCCAGTACTTC. This encodes CASSLGGTSYQETQYF.

The gene calls are TRBV7-9 and TRBJ2-4, with 7 positions matching TRBD1. This CDR3 is 13 amino acids long. The V gene end was trimmed by 5 bases and the J gene end by 5 bases; junction bases not matched to a gene: 3. CDR1 and CDR2 (germline): SEHNR, FQNEAQ (reference sequence). The CDR3 sequence: CASSPTGQNIQYF. The CDR3 DNA sequence: TGTGCCAGCAGCCCGACAGGGCAAAACATTCAGTACTTC. Using reference TRBV7-9 and TRBJ2-4 for the parts outside the CDR3, the full variable domain is DTGVSQNPRHKITKRGQNVTFRCDPISEHNRLYWYRQTLGQGPEFLTYFQNEAQLEKSRLLSDRFSAERPKGSFSTLEIQRTEQGDSAMYLCASSPTGQNIQYFGAGTRLSVL.

The rearrangement joins TRBV5-5 to TRBJ1-1, with 9 bases aligning to TRBD1. This CDR3 is built from 15 residues. With 1 base clipped from V and 6 bases from J, the junction kept 7 bases outside the gene matches. Germline V lookup: CDR1 SGHKS, CDR2 YYEKEE (reference sequence). This CDR3 reads CASSLTGTGRPEAFF. CDR3 nucleotides: TGTGCCAGCAGCTTGACCGGGACAGGGAGGCCTGAAGCTTTCTTT.

The chain uses TRBV9 and TRBJ1-2, with 8 bases fitting TRBD1. There are 15 residues in the CDR3. Germline V gene sequence: CDR1 SGDLS, CDR2 YYNGEE. With 4 bases clipped from V and 5 bases from J, the junction kept 10 bases outside the gene matches. CDR3 sequence reads: CASSPGTGIQYGYTF. CDR3 nucleotides: TGTGCCAGCAGCCCCGGGACAGGTATACAGTATGGCTACACCTTC.

The chain couples TRBV7-9 to TRBJ2-1, with no clear D. The germline gives CDR1 SEHNR, CDR2 FQNEAQ (reference sequence). The ends were cut back, 4 bases at V and 9 bases at J, with 4 bases in the middle. This CDR3 comprises 10 residues. This CDR3 is CASSSSEQFF. The CDR3 nucleotides read TGTGCCAGCAGCTCAAGTGAGCAGTTCTTC.

This chain connects TRBV20-1 to TRBJ2-3; D gene ambiguous. Trimming stripped 1 base from V and 0 bases from J, with 14 bases between. Germline loops: CDR1 DFQATT, CDR2 SNEGSKA (reference sequence). The CDR3 has 16 amino acids. CDR3 loop: CSARAGRSPSTDTQYF. CDR3 DNA: TGCAGTGCTAGAGCTGGTAGAAGTCCGAGCACAGATACGCAGTATTTT.

The chain is built from TRBV20-1 and TRBJ2-1, with D unclear. CDR3 size: 13 residues. Germline V lookup: CDR1 DFQATT, CDR2 SNEGSKA (reference sequence). V was trimmed by 0 bases and J by 4 bases, leaving 7 bases between them. The CDR3 is CSARDPVYNEQFF. The CDR3 DNA reads TGCAGTGCTAGAGACCCAGTGTACAATGAGCAGTTCTTC.

This chain connects TRBV7-9 to TRBJ2-3; 7 nucleotides line up with TRBD2. J lost 2 bases, V lost 3 bases, and 8 bases had no gene match. The CDR3 consists of 16 residues. Germline V gives CDR1 SEHNR, CDR2 FQNEAQ (reference sequence). As DNA, the CDR3 is TGTGCCAGCAGCTTTTGGGAGGGGCCCTTCACAGATACGCAGTATTTT. It specifies CASSFWEGPFTDTQYF.

This clonotype was picked up one time. The chain combines TRBV7-9 with TRBJ1-1, with D hard to call. CDR1 and CDR2 from the germline V gene are SEHNR and FQNEAQ (reference sequence). The germline V and J ends were trimmed by 10 bases and 4 bases, with 10 bases remaining between them. CDR3 length equals 11 residues. The CDR3: CATRVVTEAFF. CDR3 DNA: TGTGCCACCCGCGTGGTCACTGAAGCTTTCTTT.

The rearrangement links TRBV28 to TRBJ2-7, with 8 bases that match TRBD1. Germline V gives CDR1 MDHEN, CDR2 SYDVKM. This CDR3 spans 15 amino acids. V lost 3 bases, J lost 3 bases, and 7 bases stayed unmatched. Here the CDR3 reads CASSFQRTGNYEQYF. The DNA of the CDR3 is TGTGCCAGCAGTTTCCAGCGGACAGGGAACTACGAGCAGTACTTC.

This clonotype has a handful of counts. CDR3 bases: TGTGCCTCTGGCGGGCGGGAGGGGATATACGAGCAGTACTTC. It is translated as CASGGREGIYEQYF. The V call is TRBV27, the J call TRBJ2-7; 9 bases line up with TRBD2. The CDR3 length is 14 residues. Germline assignment: CDR1 MNHEY and CDR2 SMNVEV (reference sequence). V gave up 11 bases and J gave up 4 bases; unmatched junction bases: 12.

This chain uses TRBV29-1 with TRBJ2-7; D remains unclear. The CDR3 spans 12 residues. V lost 4 bases and J 7 bases, leaving 14 bases between the germline ends. Germline V gives CDR1 SQVTM, CDR2 ANQGSEA. The DNA for the CDR3 is TGCAGCGTTGTTGTAGGGAAAAGAGAGCAGTACTTC. The encoded protein is CSVVVGKREQYF.

The chain is built from TRBV28 and TRBJ1-5; perhaps TRBD1 as D (5 bases). The V gene's germline CDR1 is MDHEN and CDR2 SYDVKM. The CDR3 is 15 residues long. Trimming stripped 5 bases from V and 1 base from J, with 12 bases between. CDR3 loop: CASSPREGSNQPQHF. The CDR3, as DNA: TGTGCCAGCAGTCCCCGGGAGGGGAGCAATCAGCCCCAGCATTTT.

In its sample, this clonotype was seen once. The chain employs TRBV24-1 and TRBJ2-2; possible D gene TRBD2, 5 bases. Germline V gives CDR1 KGHDR, CDR2 SFDVKD. V was cut by 8 bases and J by 4 bases, with 7 bases left in between. CDR3 size: 12 residues. The CDR3 spells CATTGVTGELFF. The CDR3 nucleotides are TGTGCCACCACCGGGGTCACCGGGGAGCTGTTTTTT.

The rearrangement links TRBV7-2 to TRBJ2-3; D is unclear. There are 15 residues in the CDR3. CDR1 and CDR2 (germline): SGHTA, FQGNSA. The V and J ends lost 5 bases and 0 bases respectively, with 12 bases between them. The DNA for the CDR3 is TGTGCCAGCAGCAAATCCAAGACTAGCACAGATACGCAGTATTTT. This codes for CASSKSKTSTDTQYF.

V is TRBV25-1 and J is TRBJ2-5, with D unresolved. CDR3 size: 11 residues. Trimming took off 4 bases at V and 6 bases at J, with 6 bases between the two ends. From germline, CDR1 is MGHDK and CDR2 SYGVNS. Here the CDR3 reads CASSATKTQYF. CDR3 nucleotide sequence: TGTGCCAGCAGTGCGACGAAGACCCAGTACTTC.

V and J are TRBV27 and TRBJ1-1, with 8 bases that match TRBD1. V lost 2 bases, J lost 3 bases, and 8 bases stayed unmatched. The CDR3 is made up of 16 amino acids. In germline, CDR1 is MNHEY, CDR2 SMNVEV (reference sequence). The CDR3 protein is CASSLETQGADTEAFF. The CDR3 DNA sequence: TGTGCCAGCAGTTTAGAAACGCAGGGGGCTGACACTGAAGCTTTCTTT.

This clonotype was found a few times. The rearrangement links TRBV7-9 to TRBJ2-7; tentative D call: TRBD1 (6 bases). This CDR3 region has 12 residues. The V end was cut by 6 bases, the J end by 6 bases, with 12 bases between. Germline CDR1 reads SEHNR; CDR2 reads FQNEAQ (reference sequence). CDR3 sequence (DNA): TGTGCCAGCAGAGGGGGTGGGATCGAGCAGTACTTC. Translating it yields CASRGGGIEQYF.

V usage is TRBV10-3 and J usage is TRBJ1-1; D perhaps matches TRBD1 (5 bases). This CDR3 contains 14 residues. The germline gives CDR1 ENHRY, CDR2 SYGVKD. V was pared by 6 bases and J by 3 bases, with 14 bases between. The CDR3 DNA sequence: TGTGCCATCAGGGTAGGACATCGGGACACTGAAGCTTTCTTT. Its protein is CAIRVGHRDTEAFF.

The rearrangement joins TRBV12-3 or TRBV12-4 to TRBJ2-5; 9 bases match TRBD2. The CDR3 consists of 14 residues. With 5 bases clipped from V and 2 bases from J, the junction kept 3 bases outside the gene matches. CDR3 loop: CASSRLAEQETQYF. In DNA form, the CDR3 reads TGTGCCAGCAGTCGACTAGCGGAACAAGAGACCCAGTACTTC.